Presented here are 30 T cell receptor beta chains from one specimen sequenced in a study of shared clonotypes between healthy human individuals. Data came from immunoSEQ multiplex PCR; TCRdb stores just in-frame clones and leaves some out. There are 2.5 million or so clones in the sample; about 92% occur only once, and roughly 0.15% lies in the top ten. Input material: naive CD4+ T cells sorted from blood. The sample's subset: CD45RA+ positively selected. The receptors shown here come from a man younger than 35 in good health.

The V and J genes are TRBV7-6 and TRBJ1-4; weak D call: TRBD1 (6 bases). With 1 base removed from V and 15 bases from J, the gap between germline ends came to 12 bases. This CDR3 is built from 12 residues. The germline V gene has CDR1 SGHVS and CDR2 FNYEAQ. The CDR3 region is CASSLDSHRVFF. The CDR3 nucleotides read TGTGCCAGCAGCTTAGACAGTCACAGGGTGTTTTTT.

This chain links TRBV7-2 with TRBJ2-7, with D unclear. Deletions cut 2 bases from V and 0 bases from J, with 11 bases between. The V gene's germline CDR1 is SGHTA and CDR2 FQGNSA. This CDR3 is built from 15 residues. The CDR3 DNA is TGTGCCAGCAGCTTAACTTACCCCAGCTCCTACGAGCAGTACTTC. Its protein is CASSLTYPSSYEQYF.

The V gene is TRBV27, the J gene TRBJ2-1; 9 bases align to TRBD2. CDR3 length: 17 amino acids. Germline trimming cut 2 bases from V and 12 bases from J; bases unmatched to any gene: 17. In germline, CDR1 is MNHEY, CDR2 SMNVEV (reference sequence). DNA for the CDR3: TGTGCCAGCAGTTTACACCCACAGGCGGGAGGGCCCATTGGGCAGTTCTTC. Residues: CASSLHPQAGGPIGQFF.

The chain is built from TRBV5-5 and TRBJ2-7; D unclear. This CDR3 contains 15 residues. Germline V lookup: CDR1 SGHKS, CDR2 YYEKEE (reference sequence). V dropped 2 bases and J dropped 6 bases, with 18 bases sitting between them. CDR3 nucleotide sequence: TGTGCCAGCAGCTTAGCTAATGTCTTGTCGGCCGAGCAGTACTTC. Translated: CASSLANVLSAEQYF.

This sequence joins TRBV28 and TRBJ2-5; weak D call: TRBD1 (6 bases). Germline lookup yields CDR1 MDHEN and CDR2 SYDVKM. V gave up 4 bases and J gave up 5 bases, with 17 bases separating them. The CDR3 loop spans 15 amino acids. CDR3 sequence (DNA): TGTGCCAGCAGTTCCACATACAGGGCAGGGGAGACCCAGTACTTC. It yields the protein CASSSTYRAGETQYF.

The chain is built from TRBV2 and TRBJ1-2; unclear D gene. The V end lost 1 base, the J end lost 4 bases, and 13 bases lay between the germline ends. Germline CDR1 reads SNHLY; CDR2 reads FYNNEI. The CDR3 length is 15 residues. CDR3 nucleotides: TGTGCCAGCAGTGAAGGAACCGAGCGGGGCTATGGCTACACCTTC. Translated: CASSEGTERGYGYTF.

The DNA of the CDR3 is TGTGCCAGCAGCAAGGGACAGGGGAACTACGAGCAGTACTTC. It specifies CASSKGQGNYEQYF. The chain combines TRBV11-3 with TRBJ2-7, with 10 bases identical to TRBD1. The trim removed 5 bases at V and 3 bases at J, leaving 4 bases unmatched. The CDR3 runs 14 residues. Per germline, CDR1 SGHNT and CDR2 YENEEA.

The chain couples TRBV27 to TRBJ2-5, with TRBD1 identical over 9 bases. J lost 5 bases, V lost 10 bases, and 8 bases had no gene match. This CDR3 region has 13 residues. Germline CDR1 is MNHEY and CDR2 is SMNVEV (reference sequence). This CDR3 reads CATDRDRAETQYF. As DNA, the CDR3 is TGTGCCACCGACCGGGACAGGGCGGAGACCCAGTACTTC.

V is TRBV5-4 and J is TRBJ2-7, with D unclear. V was clipped by 0 bases and J by 0 bases, with 7 bases between them. The germline gives CDR1 SGHNT, CDR2 YYREEE (reference sequence). CDR3 size: 14 residues. The CDR3 DNA is TGTGCCAGCAGCTTGGAGGCCTTCTCCTACGAGCAGTACTTC. It encodes CASSLEAFSYEQYF.

This sequence joins TRBV7-6 and TRBJ2-2; 8 bases map to TRBD2. Per germline, CDR1 SGHVS and CDR2 FNYEAQ. V trimming: 4 bases; J trimming: 5 bases; junction bases outside the gene matches: 6. CDR3 length: 15 residues. CDR3 nucleotides: TGTGCCAGCAGCTCCGGGACTAGAGGGACCGGGGAGCTGTTTTTT. Translation gives CASSSGTRGTGELFF.

The rearrangement uses TRBV4-3 and TRBJ2-3, with 8 bases matching TRBD1. Germline lookup yields CDR1 LGHNA and CDR2 YSLEER. The CDR3 has 18 residues. The J segment lost 3 bases and the V segment lost 3 bases, leaving 14 bases of the junction unmatched. The CDR3 DNA sequence: TGCGCCAGCAGCCATGTGTTGACAGGGGCCCTTCCTACAGATACGCAGTATTTT. The encoded protein is CASSHVLTGALPTDTQYF.

This clone was seen just once. The V call is TRBV21-1, the J call TRBJ2-7; the table's TRBD1 call for D was not verified on the DNA. TRBV21-1 is a pseudogene locus. CDR3 length: 15 residues. The CDR3 sequence: CASSKIQGASHEQYF. The DNA of the CDR3 is TGTGCCAGCAGCAAAATCCAGGGGGCGTCCCACGAGCAGTACTTC.

The V call is TRBV5-1, the J call TRBJ2-7; TRBD1 agrees at 7 bases. The germline V gene encodes CDR1 SGHRS and CDR2 YFSETQ. Germline trimming cut 9 bases from V and 9 bases from J; bases unmatched to any gene: 15. This CDR3 region has 13 residues. In nucleotides, the CDR3 is TGCGCCAAGAAAGGACAGGTCCCTGTCGGGCAGTACTTC. It is translated as CAKKGQVPVGQYF.

CDR3 coding DNA: TGCGCCAGCAGCATCGACAGGGTGGGTGAGCAGTACTTC. It is translated as CASSIDRVGEQYF. This chain uses TRBV5-1 with TRBJ2-7, with TRBD1 matching over 7 bases. CDR3 length: 13 residues. Germline assignment: CDR1 SGHRS and CDR2 YFSETQ. V trimming: 4 bases; J trimming: 7 bases; junction bases outside the gene matches: 8.

The chain combines TRBV18 with TRBJ2-5; D is uncertain. CDR1 and CDR2 (germline): KGHSH, LQKENI. V was trimmed by 3 bases and J by 2 bases, leaving 16 bases between them. This CDR3 has 16 residues. This CDR3 is CASSPNVGSGQETQYF. The DNA for the CDR3 is TGTGCCAGCTCACCCAACGTCGGTTCCGGGCAAGAGACCCAGTACTTC.

This chain uses TRBV12-5 with TRBJ2-3, with TRBD2 as a possible D gene (5 bases). This CDR3 is built from 13 residues. Germline lookup yields CDR1 LGHNT and CDR2 FRNRAP. V shed 5 bases and J shed 6 bases, with 12 bases lying between them. The CDR3 loop reads CASGIGLDDTQYF. Written as DNA, the CDR3 is TGTGCTAGTGGTATCGGACTGGATGATACGCAGTATTTT.

The chain couples TRBV27 to TRBJ2-2; D call uncertain. CDR3 length: 16 amino acids. Germline values: CDR1 MNHEY, CDR2 SMNVEV (reference sequence). Trimming took 3 bases from V and 4 from J, leaving 15 bases between them. The CDR3 is CASSFVRNGLTGELFF. The CDR3, as DNA: TGTGCCAGCAGTTTCGTCCGGAATGGGCTCACCGGGGAGCTGTTTTTT.

This chain links TRBV11-2 with TRBJ1-1; unclear D gene. The V end lost 4 bases, the J end lost 7 bases, and 16 bases lay between the germline ends. The CDR3 extends over 14 amino acids. Germline V gene data show CDR1 as SGHAT and CDR2 as FQNNGV. Here the CDR3 DNA reads TGTGCCAGCAGCTCGGCGTCGGGGTACAGTGAAGCTTTCTTT. It codes for CASSSASGYSEAFF. The full variable domain, its missing parts supplied by reference TRBV11-2 and TRBJ1-1, is EAGVAQSPRYKIIEKRQSVAFWCNPISGHATLYWYQQILGQGPKLLIQFQNNGVVDDSQLPKDRFSAERLKGVDSTLKIQPAKLEDSAVYLCASSSASGYSEAFFGQGTRLTVV.

This rearrangement joins TRBV10-3 to TRBJ2-1; TRBD2 matches at 13 bases. CDR1 is ENHRY, CDR2 SYGVKD, per germline. This CDR3 has 15 amino acids. V trimming: 1 base; J trimming: 6 bases; junction bases outside the gene matches: 0. The DNA for the CDR3 is TGTGCCATCAGTGAGTGGACTAGCGGGAGCAATGAGCAGTTCTTC. Residues: CAISEWTSGSNEQFF.

The gene calls are TRBV30 and TRBJ2-1; 8 nucleotides agree with TRBD2. This CDR3 contains 18 residues. CDR1 and CDR2 from the germline V gene are GTSNPN and SVGIG (reference sequence). The V segment lost 0 bases and the J segment 7 bases; nucleotides outside the gene matches: 17. The CDR3 DNA reads TGTGCCTGGAGTGTAGGCGTGTTATTTGGGGCTAGCGGGAATGAGCAGTTCTTC. Protein: CAWSVGVLFGASGNEQFF.

The chain is built from TRBV15 and TRBJ2-3; perhaps TRBD1 as D (5 bases). Trimming removed 0 bases from V and 2 bases from J, with 9 bases in between. This CDR3 is 15 amino acids long. Looked up from germline, CDR1 is LNHNV and CDR2 is YYDKDF (reference sequence). The CDR3 nucleotides read TGTGCCACCAGCAGAGATCGCAGGGACACAGATACGCAGTATTTT. This encodes CATSRDRRDTDTQYF. Together with reference TRBV15 and TRBJ2-3, the CDR3 gives the full variable domain: DAMVIQNPRYQVTQFGKPVTLSCSQTLNHNVMYWYQQKSSQAPKLLFHYYDKDFNNEADTPDNFQSRRPNTSFCFLDIRSPGLGDTAMYLCATSRDRRDTDTQYFGPGTRLTVL.

The rearrangement uses TRBV6-5 and TRBJ2-3; no firm D call. This CDR3 is 15 amino acids long. V was trimmed by 2 bases and J by 1 base, leaving 10 bases between them. Germline V CDR1 and CDR2: MNHEY, SVGAGI. CDR3 amino acids: CASSYDGRGTDTQYF. In DNA, the CDR3 is TGTGCCAGCAGTTACGACGGCAGAGGCACAGATACGCAGTATTTT.

The chain links TRBV25-1 to TRBJ1-1, with D unclear. The CDR3 spans 14 residues. The germline V and J ends were trimmed by 5 bases and 1 base, with 11 bases remaining between them. Germline V CDR1 and CDR2: MGHDK, SYGVNS. The DNA of the CDR3 is TGTGCCAGCAGTCACCAGAGAGGGAACACTGAAGCTTTCTTT. This translates into CASSHQRGNTEAFF.

The chain links TRBV10-3 to TRBJ1-3, with a tentative D call TRBD1 (5 bases). The CDR3 extends over 13 amino acids. Trimming shortened V by 11 bases and J by 10 bases, and 21 bases separated the two germline ends. Germline V CDR1 and CDR2: ENHRY, SYGVKD. CDR3 residues: CAGRGQGVNTIYF. The CDR3 DNA reads as TGTGCCGGAAGAGGGCAGGGTGTTAATACCATATATTTT.

The chain employs TRBV18 and TRBJ1-1; 7 nucleotides agree with TRBD1. V lost 1 base to trimming and J lost 5 bases; unmatched junction nucleotides: 7. Germline CDR1 reads KGHSH; CDR2 reads LQKENI. This CDR3 spans 15 amino acids. In DNA form, the CDR3 reads TGTGCCAGCTCACCACGAGAATTACAGGGGACTGAAGCTTTCTTT. Protein product: CASSPRELQGTEAFF.

This clone appeared a few times. V and J are TRBV5-1 and TRBJ2-3, with 8 bases lining up with TRBD1. V lost 4 bases to trimming and J lost 6 bases; unmatched junction nucleotides: 10. This CDR3 spans 15 amino acids. Germline CDR1 reads SGHRS; CDR2 reads YFSETQ. The CDR3 here is CASSPLQGARDTQYF. CDR3 sequence (DNA): TGCGCCAGCAGCCCGCTCCAGGGGGCGCGTGATACGCAGTATTTT.

The chain carries TRBV19 and TRBJ1-1, with a weak D call TRBD1 (5 bases). This CDR3 is built from 14 residues. Germline assignment: CDR1 LNHDA and CDR2 SQIVND (reference sequence). The germline V and J ends were trimmed by 6 bases and 7 bases, with 18 bases remaining between them. The CDR3 DNA sequence: TGTGCCAGTAGACTCGGGGGGACGGGCGGTGAAGCTTTCTTT. This sequence encodes CASRLGGTGGEAFF. Based on the CDR3 plus reference TRBV19 and TRBJ1-1, the full variable domain is DGGITQSPKYLFRKEGQNVTLSCEQNLNHDAMYWYRQDPGQGLRLIYYSQIVNDFQKGDIAEGYSVSREKKESFPLTVTSAQKNPTAFYLCASRLGGTGGEAFFGQGTRLTVV.

The CDR3 nucleotides read TGCGCCAGCAGCTGGACAGGCTCTAATGAAAAACTGTTTTTT. Its protein product is CASSWTGSNEKLFF. This chain joins TRBV4-3 and TRBJ1-4, with TRBD1 matching over 7 bases. Germline CDR1 is LGHNA and CDR2 is YSLEER. The CDR3 loop spans 14 amino acids. Unmatched junction bases numbered 3, after V lost 5 bases and J lost 3 bases.

With regard to this clone: Additional DNA sequences in this sample encode the identical CDR3. The chain recombines TRBV6-5 with TRBJ2-7; TRBD1 agrees at 11 bases. Germline V gene data show CDR1 as MNHEY and CDR2 as SVGAGI. Unmatched junction bases numbered 4, after V lost 5 bases and J lost 4 bases. This CDR3 region has 14 residues. The CDR3 loop is CASSRGDRGYEQYF. The CDR3 DNA follows: TGTGCCAGCAGTAGGGGGGACAGGGGGTACGAGCAGTACTTC.

V gene TRBV5-1 combines with J gene TRBJ1-1; weak D call: TRBD1 (5 bases). Germline V lookup: CDR1 SGHRS, CDR2 YFSETQ. With 1 base removed from V and 5 bases from J, the gap between germline ends came to 12 bases. The CDR3 length is 14 residues. CDR3 sequence reads: CASSLPGAGTEAFF. The CDR3 nucleotides are TGCGCCAGCAGCTTGCCCGGGGCCGGGACTGAAGCTTTCTTT.